The rows below give T cell receptor beta chains drawn from one sample of a study of response to subunit inactivated influenza vaccine. TCRdb recomputed calls from the RT-PCR reads with MiXCR, one row per CDR3 protein. Of 500,000 to 650,000 distinct CDR3 sequences in the sample, 7.6% are singletons; the top ten hold 10% to 15%. The material sequenced was PBMCs from blood, taken around 25 months after vaccination. The receptor source for this set is a man aged 50-75 years who received an inactivated influenza vaccine. Each CDR3 is given with its conserved first and last residue. The D gene is left open where the match is weak. Some rows have no size entry. The others give once, few or many, or a class for an expanded clone.

CATSREQGAYNEQFF TGTGCCACCAGCAGAGAACAGGGGGCTTACAATGAGCAGTTCTTC TRBD1 many TRBJ2-1 TRBV15
CATTRQGETTEAFF TGTGCCACCACCCGACAGGGGGAGACCACTGAAGCTTTCTTT TRBD1 few TRBJ1-1 TRBV10-3
CASSPLWPTGTDTQYF TGTGCCAGCAGCCCTCTGTGGCCCACCGGCACAGATACGCAGTATTTT NA NA TRBJ2-3 TRBV3-1
CASSTGTGLDGNTIYF TGTGCCAGCAGCACGGGGACAGGGCTTGACGGAAACACCATATATTTT TRBD1 NA TRBJ1-3 TRBV7-9
CASSFGGAPSYNEQFF TGTGCCAGCAGCTTTGGGGGGGCCCCCTCCTACAATGAGCAGTTCTTC NA few TRBJ2-1 TRBV7-2
CSARAGTGGGYEQYF TGCAGTGCCCGAGCCGGGACAGGGGGCGGTTACGAGCAGTACTTC TRBD1 NA TRBJ2-7 TRBV20-1
CASSFGQGKTQYF TGTGCCAGCAGCTTTGGGCAGGGGAAGACCCAGTACTTC NA NA TRBJ2-5 TRBV7-8
CSAFTTSGSFETQYF TGCAGTGCTTTTACGACTAGCGGGAGTTTCGAGACCCAGTACTTC TRBD2 many TRBJ2-5 TRBV20-1
CASTSRGGRIAKNIQYF TGTGCCAGCACTTCAAGGGGGGGACGGATAGCCAAAAACATTCAGTACTTC NA few TRBJ2-4 TRBV28
CASSLATSGSYEQYF TGTGCCAGCAGCTTAGCGACTAGCGGTTCCTACGAGCAGTACTTC TRBD2 many TRBJ2-7 TRBV7-2
CASSARQGAGETQYF TGCGCCAGCAGCGCACGACAGGGGGCGGGGGAGACCCAGTACTTC TRBD1 few TRBJ2-5 TRBV5-1
CSASRAGSTDTQYF TGCAGTGCTAGTAGGGCGGGAAGCACAGATACGCAGTATTTT NA many TRBJ2-3 TRBV20-1
CASSDTTGAFTKQYF TGCGCCAGCAGCGACACGACAGGGGCATTTACCAAGCAGTACTTC TRBD1 many TRBJ2-7 TRBV5-1
CASSLVARGRLGTDTQYF TGCGCCAGCAGCTTGGTTGCCAGGGGGCGCCTCGGAACGGATACGCAGTATTTT TRBD1 NA TRBJ2-3 TRBV5-1
CASSLQMNTEAFF TGTGCCAGCTCCCTTCAGATGAACACTGAAGCTTTCTTT NA many TRBJ1-1 TRBV6-1
CASSVEGGPIYEQYF TGTGCCAGCAGTGTGGAGGGAGGGCCCATCTACGAGCAGTACTTC TRBD2 many TRBJ2-7 TRBV25-1
CASSPSRGTTWKTQYF TGTGCCAGCTCACCAAGTCGTGGGACCACGTGGAAGACCCAGTACTTC NA few TRBJ2-5 TRBV18
CASSDEGHSSTGELFF TGTGCCAGCAGTGATGAAGGACACTCTTCCACCGGGGAGCTGTTTTTT NA many TRBJ2-2 TRBV25-1
CASSLQGIPYEQYF TGTGCCAGCAGCTTGCAAGGGATTCCCTACGAGCAGTACTTC NA many TRBJ2-7 TRBV5-6
CSAGTEGRNEQYF TGCAGTGCCGGGACAGAGGGAAGGAACGAGCAGTACTTC TRBD1 NA TRBJ2-7 TRBV20-1
CASSNSGSPRNEQFF TGTGCCAGCAGTAATAGCGGGAGTCCCCGCAATGAGCAGTTCTTC TRBD2 NA TRBJ2-1 TRBV5-5
CASSTGSQETQYF TGCGCCAGTTCCACCGGGAGTCAAGAGACCCAGTACTTC NA NA TRBJ2-5 TRBV5-1
CSTKTGTGGMKYF TGCAGTACCAAGACCGGGACAGGGGGCATGAAGTACTTC TRBD1 few TRBJ2-7 TRBV20-1
CASSSDGLTTGELFF TGTGCCAGCAGTTCAGACGGATTGACCACCGGGGAGCTGTTTTTT NA few TRBJ2-2 TRBV6-5
CASSYLPGNTGELFF TGTGCCAGCAGTTACCTCCCCGGGAACACCGGGGAGCTGTTTTTT NA NA TRBJ2-2 TRBV6-2/TRBV6-3
CSVRTSGIGEQFF TGCAGCGTTCGGACTAGCGGGATTGGTGAGCAGTTCTTC TRBD2 many TRBJ2-1 TRBV29-1
CATGYQGLQETQYF TGTGCCACCGGGTACCAAGGACTTCAAGAGACCCAGTACTTC NA NA TRBJ2-5 TRBV15
CAASGAYNEQFF TGTGCTGCTAGCGGGGCGTACAATGAGCAGTTCTTC TRBD2 NA TRBJ2-1 TRBV30
CASSLHSGTGVEAFF TGTGCCAGCAGCCTCCATTCCGGGACAGGGGTTGAAGCTTTCTTT TRBD1 few TRBJ1-1 TRBV11-3
CSVRWDSLGTDTQYF TGCAGCGTTCGCTGGGACAGCCTAGGCACAGATACGCAGTATTTT TRBD1 few TRBJ2-3 TRBV29-1
CATSRDAGSLNEQYF TGTGCCACCAGCAGAGATGCGGGCAGTCTGAACGAGCAGTACTTC NA NA TRBJ2-7 TRBV15
CASSLTGVTNTEAFF TGTGCCAGCAGCTTAACAGGGGTGACGAACACTGAAGCTTTCTTT TRBD1 few TRBJ1-1 TRBV7-2
CASSKNTGANTGELFF TGTGCCAGCAGCAAAAACACAGGGGCGAACACCGGGGAGCTGTTTTTT TRBD1 many TRBJ2-2 TRBV12-3/TRBV12-4
CASSPSPPSDTQYF TGCGCCAGCAGCCCCTCCCCCCCGTCGGATACGCAGTATTTT NA NA TRBJ2-3 TRBV5-1
CASSLALGQGETQYF TGTGCCAGCAGCTTGGCCCTGGGACAGGGGGAGACCCAGTACTTC TRBD1 many TRBJ2-5 TRBV5-6
CASSLDRVYEQFF TGCGCCAGCAGCTTGGACAGGGTCTATGAGCAGTTCTTC NA NA TRBJ2-1 TRBV5-1
CSAIPGTGVSYEQYF TGCAGTGCAATCCCCGGGACAGGGGTATCCTACGAGCAGTACTTC TRBD1 many TRBJ2-7 TRBV20-1
CSVTTESRATQYF TGCAGCGTCACGACAGAGAGCCGGGCGACCCAGTACTTC NA many TRBJ2-5 TRBV29-1
CASSLASVSRMNTGELFF TGCGCCAGCAGCTTGGCCTCTGTATCTAGGATGAACACCGGGGAGCTGTTTTTT NA NA TRBJ2-2 TRBV5-1
CASSQGSLKPQHF TGTGCCAGCAGTCAGGGCAGTTTAAAGCCCCAGCATTTT NA many TRBJ1-5 TRBV12-3/TRBV12-4
CSAGGTVNEKLFF TGCAGTGCTGGGGGCACAGTTAATGAAAAACTGTTTTTT NA many TRBJ1-4 TRBV20-1
CASSFSPADTQYF TGTGCCAGCAGCTTCTCCCCCGCAGATACGCAGTATTTT NA NA TRBJ2-3 TRBV7-2
CSAIPTRKNEQFF TGCAGTGCTATACCGACTAGGAAGAATGAGCAGTTCTTC NA many TRBJ2-1 TRBV20-1
CASSQDLPAGWGYGYTF TGCGCCAGCAGCCAAGACCTTCCGGCAGGGTGGGGCTATGGCTACACCTTC NA few TRBJ1-2 TRBV4-3
CASRLTAMNTEAFF TGTGCCAGCAGGTTGACAGCTATGAACACTGAAGCTTTCTTT NA few TRBJ1-1 TRBV6-1
CASSVGQGRRNEQFF TGTGCCAGCAGCGTAGGACAGGGGAGAAGGAATGAGCAGTTCTTC TRBD1 once TRBJ2-1 TRBV9
CASSFRLPEQFF TGTGCCAGCAGTTTTCGACTGCCCGAGCAGTTCTTC NA NA TRBJ2-1 TRBV27
CASSGGLAGPYEQYF TGTGCCAGCAGTGGGGGACTAGCGGGACCCTACGAGCAGTACTTC TRBD2 few TRBJ2-7 TRBV25-1
CASSPRQPETQYF TGTGCCAGCTCACCACGACAGCCAGAGACCCAGTACTTC NA NA TRBJ2-5 TRBV18
CASGLGDSPLHF TGTGCCAGCGGCCTTGGGGATTCACCCCTCCACTTT NA few TRBJ1-6 TRBV3-1
CASSRPTGTNEKLFF TGTGCCAGCAGCCGCCCGACAGGAACTAATGAAAAACTGTTTTTT NA NA TRBJ1-4 TRBV3-1
CSARDNGLAGLSEQYF TGCAGTGCTAGAGACAACGGACTAGCGGGACTCTCCGAGCAGTACTTC TRBD2 few TRBJ2-7 TRBV20-1
CASSKDRYEQYF TGTGCCAGCAGCAAAGACAGATACGAGCAGTACTTC NA NA TRBJ2-7 TRBV7-2
CASSYPYVRTGELFF TGTGCCAGCAGTTACCCCTACGTTCGTACCGGGGAGCTGTTTTTT NA few TRBJ2-2 TRBV28
CSVARSGGNPYEQYF TGCAGCGTTGCGCGCTCAGGGGGCAACCCCTACGAGCAGTACTTC TRBD1 NA TRBJ2-7 TRBV29-1
CASSLQGRTEQYF TGTGCCAGCAGTTTACAGGGCAGAACCGAGCAGTACTTC NA NA TRBJ2-7 TRBV12-3/TRBV12-4
CASSLIGEGNIQYF TGTGCCAGCAGCTTAATAGGGGAGGGAAACATTCAGTACTTC TRBD2 NA TRBJ2-4 TRBV7-9